This T cell receptor (beta chain) appears in the sequencing data of a study of T cells in localized non-small cell lung cancer. Notes on the study in general: Of the top 100 tumor clones, median roughly 55 were in adjacent lung, about 26 among its top 100. Longer overall survival accompanied higher blood T cell density. The study found T cell clonality highest in uninvolved adjacent lung, above tumor. Heterogeneity remains possible because sequencing was limited to only one tumor region.

The count of this clone is one. Its antigen is unknown. The J segment lost 5 bases and the V segment lost 5 bases, leaving 6 bases of the junction unmatched. CDR3 length: 15 residues. CDR1 and CDR2 (germline): GTSNPN, SVGIG (reference sequence). Sequenced by immunoSEQ multiplex PCR; TCRdb stores in-frame clones only, minus some. The table shows about 82,000 clones, with about 78% occurring only once. The sequence came from a man aged 35 to 70 with stage II squamous cell lung carcinoma. The material sequenced was PBMCs, taken before any cancer treatment. The chain recombines TRBV30 with TRBJ2-3; 14 positions agree with TRBD2. The DNA for the CDR3 is TGTGCCTGGTCGGGACTAGCGGGAGTGGTAGATACGCAGTATTTT. Amino acids: CAWSGLAGVVDTQYF. Variable domain in full (rest from reference TRBV30 and TRBJ2-3): SQTIHQWPATLVQPVGSPLSLECTVEGTSNPNLYWYRQAAGRGLQLLFYSVGIGQISSEVPQNLSASRPQDRQFILSSKKLLLSDSGFYLCAWSGLAGVVDTQYFGPGTRLTVL.